This paragraph covers one T cell receptor (beta chain) sequence. V was cut by 4 bases and J by 6 bases, with 16 bases left in between. CDR1 is SGHTA, CDR2 FQGNSA, per germline. The CDR3 has 14 residues. The data originate from a study of blood T cell repertoires in COVID-19. Across the whole study: Researchers got acute and convalescent COVID-19 samples from the United States, Italy and Spain. In each case, the material was cDNA or gDNA derived from T cells, B-cell-depleted T cells, or PBMCs.

Per the original methods: Estimates of nucleated cell counts were drawn from the amplification of reference gene primers. Profiling relied on immunoSEQ multiplex PCR, and the TCRdb table lists in-frame clones only, not all of them. V, J and clone size derive from that table, while D and trimming were established from the DNA sequence. The sample includes more than 250,000 clones, around 86% of them seen just once. The chain employs TRBV7-2 and TRBJ2-7, with a possible D match to TRBD2 (6 bases). The TCR sequence derives from a woman in her fifties or sixties with acute or convalescent COVID-19. Sequenced: peripheral blood. CDR3 protein: CASSSKVGLLEQYF. Here the CDR3 DNA reads TGTGCCAGCAGCTCGAAGGTGGGACTCCTCGAGCAGTACTTC.